This T cell receptor (beta chain) was identified during a study of immune evolution from preneoplasia to lung adenocarcinoma (TCRdb year 2021). Some background on the complete study: The study combined immune gene expression, TCR sequencing and multiplex immunofluorescence to profile immune contexture across lung adenocarcinoma precursors and invasive adenocarcinoma. Resected precursor lesions (AAH, AIS, MIA) and invasive adenocarcinomas were each compared against paired morphologically normal lung tissue. The sample size depended on which specimens were available, not on a prior power calculation. The immune data were integrated with whole exome sequencing and methylation data from the same cohort of nodules. The overall cohort comprised approximately 53 patients with pulmonary nodules who underwent surgical resection. The TCR sequencing data were obtained from about 47 patients. It was reported in the study that under 110 samples were used for TCR sequencing. POLYSOLVER was used to infer Class I HLA alleles from exome data, while LOHHLA was used to detect allele-specific HLA loss.

This clone occurred a few times. Its binding antigen is unknown. It has no much larger one-base neighbor in the sample; base qualities were not kept. The CDR3 measures 17 amino acids from cysteine to phenylalanine. Solely the CDR3 DNA is kept, with 51 bases framed from the first base. Based on the germline V gene, the CDR1 and CDR2 sequences are MGHDK and SYGVNS. V was cut back by 1 base and J by 1 base, leaving a gap of 16 bases between them. The immunoSEQ hsTCRbeta Kit was used to sequence TCR beta CDR3 regions from DNA. The source study handled its data this way. TCR sequencing data were analysed with the ImmunoSEQ Analyzer. T cell clonality was defined as 1 minus Pielou's evenness computed on productive rearrangements. The inverse Simpson index, applied to productive templates, was used to measure T cell diversity. T cell density was defined as TCR beta template counts normalized to usable DNA, with usable DNA estimated by amplifying and sequencing housekeeping genes. TCR metrics were compared across histologic stages using two-sided Kruskal-Wallis tests. Not all clones reach the TCRdb copy of this immuneACCESS table, which keeps in-frame sequences only. Checked studies attribute under half of the gap to unresolved V genes and leave the rest unexplained. D and trimming were read from the DNA, whereas the V and J calls and clone size are those reported in that table. The sample data list approximately 8,300 clones, and more than 70% of these were observed just once. The ten largest clones capture around 7.2% of the sample.

What the research found in general, with its limitations: Top T cell clone frequencies were highest in normal lung and appeared to decrease progressively from AAH through AIS, MIA and invasive adenocarcinoma. Findings were based on association rather than direct causation; larger cohorts with long-term follow-up and longitudinal biopsies were deemed needed. Clonality was highest in normal lung, while later-stage lesions appeared to show lower clonality but higher T cell density and diversity. Because all patients came from Japan and China, whether the findings apply to Western populations was uncertain.

Patients underwent resection in Japan or China between about 2013 and 2018. Two lung cancer pathologists independently confirmed the histologic diagnosis of each case on H&E slides. FFPE tissue was used for DNA isolation with the AllPrep DNA/RNA FFPE Kit. This sequence was found in a person between 65 and 79 years old with lung adenocarcinoma. Sample: FFPE adjacent normal lung tissue. The chain is made from TRBV25-1 and TRBJ1-1; the D gene cannot be resolved reliably. The CDR3 protein sequence reads: CASSESGGKGRNTEAFF. Here is the DNA: TGTGCCAGCAGTGAATCTGGCGGCAAAGGACGGAACACTGAAGCTTTCTTT.